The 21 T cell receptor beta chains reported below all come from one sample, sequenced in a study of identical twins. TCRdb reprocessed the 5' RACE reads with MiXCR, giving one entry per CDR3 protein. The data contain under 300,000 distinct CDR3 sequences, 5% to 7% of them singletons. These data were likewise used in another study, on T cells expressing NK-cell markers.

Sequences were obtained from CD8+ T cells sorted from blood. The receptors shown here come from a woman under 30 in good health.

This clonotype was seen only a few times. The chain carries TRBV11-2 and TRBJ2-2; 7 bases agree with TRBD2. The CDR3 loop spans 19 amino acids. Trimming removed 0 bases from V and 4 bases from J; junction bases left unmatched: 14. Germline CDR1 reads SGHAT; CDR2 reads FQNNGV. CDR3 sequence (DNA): TGTGCCAGCAGCTTAGAAGGGAGCAGTGCGGGAGCCCCCACCGGGGAGCTGTTTTTT. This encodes CASSLEGSSAGAPTGELFF.

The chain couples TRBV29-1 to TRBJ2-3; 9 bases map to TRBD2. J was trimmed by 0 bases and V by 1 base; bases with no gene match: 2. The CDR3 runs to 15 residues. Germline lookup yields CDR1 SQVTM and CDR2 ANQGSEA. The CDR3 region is CSVEGGRGSTDTQYF. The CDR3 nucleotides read TGCAGCGTTGAAGGCGGGAGGGGGAGCACAGATACGCAGTATTTT.

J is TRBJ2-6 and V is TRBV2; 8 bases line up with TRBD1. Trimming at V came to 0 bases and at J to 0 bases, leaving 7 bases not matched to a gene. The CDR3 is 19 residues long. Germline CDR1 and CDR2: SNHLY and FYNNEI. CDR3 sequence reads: CASSEALRTGNSGANVLTF. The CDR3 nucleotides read TGTGCCAGCAGTGAAGCGCTTAGGACAGGGAACTCTGGGGCCAACGTCCTGACTTTC.

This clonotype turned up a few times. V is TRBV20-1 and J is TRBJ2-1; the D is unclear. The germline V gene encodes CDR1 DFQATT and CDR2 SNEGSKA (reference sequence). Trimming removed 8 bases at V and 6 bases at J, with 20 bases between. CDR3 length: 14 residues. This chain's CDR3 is CSSTRPVQGNEQFF. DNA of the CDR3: TGCAGTTCAACCCGACCAGTGCAAGGCAATGAGCAGTTCTTC.

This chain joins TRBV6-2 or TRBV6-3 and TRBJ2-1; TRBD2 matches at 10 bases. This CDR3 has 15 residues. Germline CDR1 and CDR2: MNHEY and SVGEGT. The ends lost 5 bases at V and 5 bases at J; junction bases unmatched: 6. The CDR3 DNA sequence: TGTGCCAGCAGTCAGGGACTAGCGCCGGACAATGAGCAGTTCTTC. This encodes CASSQGLAPDNEQFF.

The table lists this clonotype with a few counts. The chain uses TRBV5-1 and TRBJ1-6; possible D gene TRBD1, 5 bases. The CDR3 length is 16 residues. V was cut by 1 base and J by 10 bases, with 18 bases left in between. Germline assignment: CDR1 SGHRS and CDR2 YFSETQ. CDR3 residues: CASSLRGRGFRSPLHF. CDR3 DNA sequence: TGCGCCAGCAGCTTGAGAGGTCGGGGGTTCCGGTCACCCCTCCACTTT.

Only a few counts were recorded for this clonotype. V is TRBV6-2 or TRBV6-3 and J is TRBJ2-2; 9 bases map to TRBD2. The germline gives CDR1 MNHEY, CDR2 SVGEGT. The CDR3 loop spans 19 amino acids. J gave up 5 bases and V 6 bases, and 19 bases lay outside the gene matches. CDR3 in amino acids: CASSLTRDSGLAWTGELFF. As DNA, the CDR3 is TGTGCCAGCAGCCTCACCAGGGACAGTGGACTAGCGTGGACCGGGGAGCTGTTTTTT.

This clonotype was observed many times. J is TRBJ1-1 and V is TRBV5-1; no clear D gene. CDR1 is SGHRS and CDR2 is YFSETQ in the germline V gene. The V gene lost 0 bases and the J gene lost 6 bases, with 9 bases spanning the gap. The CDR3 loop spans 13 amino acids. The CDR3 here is CASSLDAPPEAFF. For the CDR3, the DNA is TGCGCCAGCAGCTTGGATGCCCCACCTGAAGCTTTCTTT.

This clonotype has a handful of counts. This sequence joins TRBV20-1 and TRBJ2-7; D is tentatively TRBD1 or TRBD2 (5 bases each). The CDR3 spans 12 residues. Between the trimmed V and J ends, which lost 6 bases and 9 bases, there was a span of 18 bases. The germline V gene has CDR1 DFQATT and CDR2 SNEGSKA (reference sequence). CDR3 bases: TGCAGTGCCGCCCACGACGGGGCATGGCAGTACTTC. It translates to CSAAHDGAWQYF.

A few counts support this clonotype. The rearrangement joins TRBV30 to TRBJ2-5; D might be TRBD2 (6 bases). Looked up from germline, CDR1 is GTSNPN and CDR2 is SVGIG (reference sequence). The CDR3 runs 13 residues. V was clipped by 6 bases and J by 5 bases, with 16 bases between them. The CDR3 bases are TGTGCCTGTTCGGGACTCCGGGGGGAGACCCAGTACTTC. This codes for CACSGLRGETQYF.

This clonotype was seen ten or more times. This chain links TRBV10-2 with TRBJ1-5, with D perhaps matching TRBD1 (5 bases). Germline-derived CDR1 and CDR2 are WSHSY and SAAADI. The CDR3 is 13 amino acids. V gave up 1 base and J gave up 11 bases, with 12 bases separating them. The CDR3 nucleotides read TGCGCCAGCAGTGAGTACACGGCGGGGGCCCAGCATTTT. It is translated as CASSEYTAGAQHF.

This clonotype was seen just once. CDR3: CASSQGTDWYGYTF. CDR3 in DNA: TGTGCCAGCAGCCAGGGGACAGATTGGTATGGCTACACCTTC. This chain joins TRBV13 and TRBJ1-2, with 7 bases aligning to TRBD1. J was trimmed by 5 bases and V by 5 bases; bases with no gene match: 8. The CDR3 extends over 14 amino acids. Per the germline V gene, CDR1 is PRHDT and CDR2 is FYEKMQ (reference sequence).

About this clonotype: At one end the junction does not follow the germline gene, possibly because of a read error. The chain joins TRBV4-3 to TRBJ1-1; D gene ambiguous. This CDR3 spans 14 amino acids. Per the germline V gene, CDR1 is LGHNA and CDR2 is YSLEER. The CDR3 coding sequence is TGCGCCAGCAGCCGAACCTGGGGAAACATTGAAGCTTTCTTT. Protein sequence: CASSRTWGNIEAFF.

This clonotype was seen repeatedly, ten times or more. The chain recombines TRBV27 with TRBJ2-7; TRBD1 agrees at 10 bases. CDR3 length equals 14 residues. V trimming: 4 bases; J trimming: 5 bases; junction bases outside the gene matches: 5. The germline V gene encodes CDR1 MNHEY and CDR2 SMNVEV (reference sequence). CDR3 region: CASSSGTGDDEQYF. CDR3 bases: TGTGCCAGCAGTTCCGGGACAGGGGACGACGAGCAGTACTTC.

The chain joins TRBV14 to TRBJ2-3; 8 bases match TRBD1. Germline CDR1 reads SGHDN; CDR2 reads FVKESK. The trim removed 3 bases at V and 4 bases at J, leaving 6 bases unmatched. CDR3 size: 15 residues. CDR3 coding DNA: TGTGCCAGCAGCCACGCAGGGGGCGACGCAGATACGCAGTATTTT. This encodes CASSHAGGDADTQYF.

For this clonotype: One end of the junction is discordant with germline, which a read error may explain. CDR3 amino acids: CATSDSTYRGNTQYF. The CDR3, as DNA: TGTGCCACCAGCGATTCGACTTACAGGGGAAATACGCAGTATTTT. The rearrangement joins TRBV24-1 to TRBJ2-3, with 7 bases matching TRBD1. The V gene's germline CDR1 is KGHDR and CDR2 SFDVKD. This CDR3 spans 15 amino acids.

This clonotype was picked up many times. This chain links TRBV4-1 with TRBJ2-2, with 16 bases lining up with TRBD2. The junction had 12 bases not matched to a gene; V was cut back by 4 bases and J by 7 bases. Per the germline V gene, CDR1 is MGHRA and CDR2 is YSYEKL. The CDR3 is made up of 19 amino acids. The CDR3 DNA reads TGCGCCAGCAGCCCTCTACCGGGACTAGCGGGAGGGGTTGGCGGGGAGCTGTTTTTT. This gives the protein CASSPLPGLAGGVGGELFF.

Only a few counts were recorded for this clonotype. The CDR3 sequence is CASSLLDRMNTEAFF. CDR3 bases: TGTGCCAGCAGCTTACTGGACAGAATGAACACTGAAGCTTTCTTT. This rearrangement joins TRBV9 to TRBJ1-1; a possible D gene is TRBD1 (6 bases). The V end was cut by 4 bases, the J end by 0 bases, with 13 bases between. This CDR3 is 15 amino acids long. Germline V gives CDR1 SGDLS, CDR2 YYNGEE.

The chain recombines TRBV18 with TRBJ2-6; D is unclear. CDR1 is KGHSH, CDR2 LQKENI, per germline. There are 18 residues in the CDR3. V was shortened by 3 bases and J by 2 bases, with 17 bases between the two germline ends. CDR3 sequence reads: CASSPRRKVNAGANVLTF. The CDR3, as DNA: TGTGCCAGCTCACCTCGACGGAAGGTGAATGCTGGGGCCAACGTCCTGACTTTC.

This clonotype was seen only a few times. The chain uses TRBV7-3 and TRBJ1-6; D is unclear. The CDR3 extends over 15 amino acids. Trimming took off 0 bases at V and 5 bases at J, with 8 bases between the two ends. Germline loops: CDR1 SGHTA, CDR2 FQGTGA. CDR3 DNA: TGTGCCAGCAGCTTAACCGCAGCCAATAATTCACCCCTCCACTTT. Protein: CASSLTAANNSPLHF.

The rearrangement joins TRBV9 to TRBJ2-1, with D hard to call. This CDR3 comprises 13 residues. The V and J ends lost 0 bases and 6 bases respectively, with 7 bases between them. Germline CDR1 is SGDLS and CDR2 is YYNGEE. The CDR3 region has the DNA TGTGCCAGCAGCGTAGAGTGGGGCAATGAGCAGTTCTTC. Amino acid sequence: CASSVEWGNEQFF.